The 7 T cell receptor beta chains listed next were all sequenced from one sample in a study of metastatic and nonmetastatic thyroid tumors. Prior to thyroid surgery, none of the patients had received any treatment. Through MiXCR, TCRdb re-clonotyped the PCR reads. The data show 10,000 to 15,000 clones, roughly a quarter seen once. Sequencing was done on a sample of tumor tissue. The receptors here all came from a female donor with papillary thyroid cancer or a benign thyroid nodule (not recorded which). Some clones in this sample may be carry-over from other donors' samples.

This chain uses TRBV12-3 or TRBV12-4 with TRBJ1-5; D may be TRBD1 (5 bases). The CDR3 is made up of 14 amino acids. Deletions cut 5 bases from V and 4 bases from J, with 12 bases between. The CDR3 loop reads CASSPMDINQPQHF. CDR3 nucleotide sequence: TGTGCCAGCAGTCCTATGGACATAAATCAGCCCCAGCATTTT.

This clone was seen a single time. The chain employs TRBV3-1 and TRBJ2-7, with 9 positions matching TRBD2. V shed 4 bases and J 7 bases; nucleotides not matched to a gene: 14. The CDR3 is 16 residues long. Per germline, CDR1 LGHDT and CDR2 YNNKEL (reference sequence). Here the CDR3 reads CASSPGLAPIVEEQYF. The CDR3, as DNA: TGTGCCAGCAGCCCGGGACTAGCCCCTATCGTGGAGGAGCAGTACTTC.

There are a few counts of this clone. The chain employs TRBV6-2 or TRBV6-3 and TRBJ2-6; D is perhaps TRBD1 or TRBD2 (6 bases each). V shed 5 bases and J shed 2 bases, with 25 bases lying between them. Germline V CDR1 and CDR2: MNHEY, SVGEGT. The CDR3 covers 20 residues. The CDR3 DNA reads TGTGCCAGCAGTACAGGGATGATGGGGACCAGGGAGGCTGGGGCCAACGTCCTGACTTTC. Translated, it gives CASSTGMMGTREAGANVLTF.

The chain employs TRBV6-4 and TRBJ2-1; perhaps TRBD2 as D (6 bases). Trimming shortened V by 0 bases and J by 0 bases, and 6 bases separated the two germline ends. The CDR3 is made up of 15 amino acids. The germline gives CDR1 MRHNA, CDR2 SNTAGT. DNA of the CDR3: TGTGCCAGCAGTGACTCTAGCGGCTCCTACAATGAGCAGTTCTTC. The encoded protein is CASSDSSGSYNEQFF.

In its sample, this clone was seen a few times. The CDR3 does not close with the conserved phenylalanine or tryptophan, likely indicating a read error. The chain couples TRBV6-5 to TRBJ1-2; D not resolved. Trimming took 5 bases from V and 5 from J, leaving 12 bases between them. Germline V gene data show CDR1 as MNHEY and CDR2 as SVGAGI. The CDR3 covers 13 residues. As DNA, the CDR3 is TGTGCCAGCAGTCACACAGCCATTTATGGCTACACCTTA. It encodes CASSHTAIYGYTL.

This clone is labeled medium-sized. This chain connects TRBV12-3 or TRBV12-4 to TRBJ2-1; D not certain. The V end was cut by 5 bases, the J end by 0 bases, with 11 bases between. This CDR3 is built from 15 residues. CDR3 bases: TGTGCCAGCAGTGGGGTGGCCCCCTCCTACAATGAGCAGTTCTTC. It encodes CASSGVAPSYNEQFF.

This clone was detected many times. This rearrangement joins TRBV11-2 to TRBJ1-5; D is undetermined. V was trimmed by 0 bases and J by 0 bases, leaving 9 bases between them. The CDR3 has 16 amino acids. Germline V gene sequence: CDR1 SGHAT, CDR2 FQNNGV. The CDR3 sequence is CASSLEGTYSNQPQHF. The CDR3 DNA reads as TGTGCCAGCAGCTTAGAGGGCACCTATAGCAATCAGCCCCAGCATTTT.